This T cell receptor beta chain came from a study of radiation and T cells in renal cell carcinoma. Study-level results: From baseline, blood top tumor clonotypes peaked at 2 weeks post-radiation.

On this clone itself: Its antigen remains unidentified.

Trimming cost V 4 bases and J 3 bases, with 10 bases left between them. Germline V gives CDR1 LGHNA, CDR2 YSLEER. The CDR3 is 13 amino acids. The protocol was immunoSEQ multiplex PCR, while the TCRdb copy is restricted to in-frame clones and leaves out a portion. The data contain 130,000 to 150,000 clones, 75% to 90% of them singletons. Time point specified: blood 4 weeks post-SBRT, at nephrectomy. Treatment indicated: 15 Gy SBRT to primary tumor, nephrectomy 4 weeks later. The material sequenced was blood, taken from a patient whose treatment included radiotherapy and nephrectomy. V and J are TRBV4-3 and TRBJ2-7, with TRBD2 as a possible D gene (5 bases). The clonotype originates from a woman between 45 and 65 years old with renal cell carcinoma. The CDR3 loop is CASSPLRDYEQYF. CDR3 nucleotide sequence: TGCGCCAGCAGCCCTTTACGGGACTACGAGCAGTACTTC.